These 24 T cell receptor beta chains originate from one sample sequenced in a study of T cells in Graves' hyperthyroidism and ophthalmopathy. Regions amplified from RNA transcripts were the TCR beta CDR3 regions. When the TCR CDR3 underwent first-round RT-PCR, the HTBI primer set was used. TCRdb reanalysed the multiplex PCR reads using MiXCR and keeps one entry per CDR3 protein. Of roughly 100,000 distinct CDR3 sequences in the sample, about 45% are singletons; the top ten hold approximately 27%. Sequenced input: blood. Receptors originate from a man aged 40-49 years with Graves' hyperthyroidism.

The rearrangement joins TRBV9 to TRBJ1-1; the D gene is possibly TRBD1 (6 bases). The CDR3 extends over 14 amino acids. Per germline, CDR1 SGDLS and CDR2 YYNGEE. The ends were cut back, 4 bases at V and 3 bases at J, with 13 bases in the middle. CDR3 DNA sequence: TGTGCCAGCAGCCCTCTCCAGGGGCACACTGAAGCTTTCTTT. Its protein product is CASSPLQGHTEAFF. Variable domain in full (rest from reference TRBV9 and TRBJ1-1): DSGVTQTPKHLITATGQRVTLRCSPRSGDLSVYWYQQSLDQGLQFLIQYYNGEERAKGNILERFSAQQFPDLHSELNLSSLELGDSALYFCASSPLQGHTEAFFGQGTRLTVV.

The table lists this clonotype with many counts. The CDR3 DNA is TGTGCCAGCCGGGCGGGAGGTTTTAATCAGCCCCAGCATTTT. Amino acid sequence: CASRAGGFNQPQHF. The chain joins TRBV19 to TRBJ1-5; D ambiguous. CDR3 length: 14 amino acids. The V and J ends lost 9 bases and 4 bases respectively, with 16 bases between them. CDR1 is LNHDA, CDR2 SQIVND, per germline (reference sequence).

This clonotype was detected ten times or more. The chain is built from TRBV5-1 and TRBJ2-1, with a possible D match to TRBD1 (6 bases). The V gene's germline CDR1 is SGHRS and CDR2 YFSETQ. The CDR3 has 15 amino acids. Between the trimmed V and J ends, which lost 7 bases and 6 bases, there was a span of 20 bases. The CDR3 DNA reads as TGCGCCAGCTGTCTGAACAGGGTATTATGCAATGAGCAGTTCTTC. Its protein product is CASCLNRVLCNEQFF.

This clonotype is a singleton in its sample. The rearrangement joins TRBV9 to TRBJ2-1, with a tentative D call TRBD2 (6 bases). This CDR3 spans 13 amino acids. CDR1 and CDR2 (germline): SGDLS, YYNGEE. With 3 bases removed from V and 5 bases from J, the gap between germline ends came to 9 bases. This CDR3 reads CASSGGLDNEQFF. CDR3 nucleotides: TGTGCCAGCAGCGGGGGACTTGACAATGAGCAGTTCTTC. Filled out from reference TRBV9 and TRBJ2-1, the complete variable domain reads DSGVTQTPKHLITATGQRVTLRCSPRSGDLSVYWYQQSLDQGLQFLIQYYNGEERAKGNILERFSAQQFPDLHSELNLSSLELGDSALYFCASSGGLDNEQFFGPGTRLTVL.

This clonotype was detected ten times or more. The chain has TRBV11-1 and TRBJ2-1; D is possibly TRBD2 (5 bases). V lost 5 bases, J lost 3 bases, and 14 bases lay in between. Germline V lookup: CDR1 SGHAT, CDR2 FQDESV (reference sequence). The CDR3 loop spans 15 amino acids. The CDR3 DNA is TGTGCCAGCAGCAAAATGCGGGTAAGCTACAATGAGCAGTTCTTC. It translates to CASSKMRVSYNEQFF.

On this clonotype: Germline is not matched at one junction end, which may reflect a read error. CDR3 sequence (DNA): TGTGCCAGCAGCTCACCAGTCCCAGCGGGGGGGTTAGAGACCCAGCACTTC. Protein product: CASSSPVPAGGLETQHF. This chain links TRBV9 with TRBJ2-5, with 10 bases aligning to TRBD2. CDR1 is SGDLS and CDR2 is YYNGEE in the germline V gene. The CDR3 is made up of 17 amino acids.

This clonotype was counted ten times or more. The chain employs TRBV20-1 and TRBJ1-3; the match to TRBD1 covers 11 bases. CDR1 and CDR2 (germline): DFQATT, SNEGSKA (reference sequence). The trim removed 5 bases at V and 3 bases at J, leaving 9 bases unmatched. The CDR3 covers 16 residues. The CDR3 region has the DNA TGCAGTGCTCGAAAAGGACAGGGGGCGGGTGGAAACACCATATATTTT. This codes for CSARKGQGAGGNTIYF.

This clonotype was observed many times. V and J are TRBV19 and TRBJ2-1, with TRBD1 matching 9 bases. The germline V gene has CDR1 LNHDA and CDR2 SQIVND (reference sequence). This CDR3 spans 16 amino acids. Trimming at V came to 0 bases and at J to 7 bases, leaving 7 bases not matched to a gene. This CDR3 is CASSIDTGGATNEQFF. CDR3 nucleotide sequence: TGTGCCAGTAGTATAGATACAGGGGGCGCAACTAATGAGCAGTTCTTC.

This chain joins TRBV2 and TRBJ2-5; 14 nucleotides align to TRBD2. Losses at the gene ends were 7 bases for V and 3 bases for J; bases not matched to a gene: 13. CDR3 size: 18 residues. From germline, CDR1 is SNHLY and CDR2 FYNNEI. CDR3 loop: CASTRLAGGAGLKETQYF. The DNA for the CDR3 is TGTGCCAGCACCCGACTAGCGGGGGGGGCTGGGCTCAAAGAGACCCAGTACTTC.

The chain carries TRBV9 and TRBJ1-5; TRBD1 is a possible D gene (5 bases). Trimming took 0 bases from V and 6 from J, leaving 10 bases between them. CDR3 length: 14 amino acids. Germline-derived CDR1 and CDR2 are SGDLS and YYNGEE. The CDR3 DNA follows: TGTGCCAGCAGCGTAGGGGGCGAAGGTCAGCCCCAGCATTTT. Translated: CASSVGGEGQPQHF.

This clonotype turned up a few times. The chain joins TRBV9 to TRBJ2-7, with 7 bases matching TRBD1. This CDR3 comprises 16 residues. J was trimmed by 1 base and V by 4 bases; bases with no gene match: 11. The germline gives CDR1 SGDLS, CDR2 YYNGEE. Written as DNA, the CDR3 is TGTGCCAGCAGCCAAGATTTATGGGACAGTTCCTACGAGCAGTACTTC. Protein product: CASSQDLWDSSYEQYF. Full variable domain (remainder filled in from reference TRBV9 and TRBJ2-7): DSGVTQTPKHLITATGQRVTLRCSPRSGDLSVYWYQQSLDQGLQFLIQYYNGEERAKGNILERFSAQQFPDLHSELNLSSLELGDSALYFCASSQDLWDSSYEQYFGPGTRLTVT.

This clonotype was seen a handful of times. The chain joins TRBV5-4 to TRBJ2-5, with 9 bases identical to TRBD2. This CDR3 comprises 16 residues. V shed 0 bases, J shed 11 bases, and the junction held 14 bases outside the gene matches. Germline CDR1 and CDR2: SGHNT and YYREEE (reference sequence). This CDR3 is CASSLAGRGGYNEQYF. The CDR3 DNA sequence: TGTGCCAGCAGCTTGGCCGGGCGGGGGGGATACAATGAGCAGTACTTC.

This clonotype was observed at least ten times. The chain has TRBV7-8 and TRBJ2-5; D remains unclear. The CDR3 contains 15 residues. From germline, CDR1 is SGHVS and CDR2 FQNEAQ. V was trimmed by 5 bases and J by 3 bases, leaving 16 bases between them. The CDR3 DNA follows: TGTGCCAGCAGCCCAATCAGTAAGGATGAAGAGACCCAGTACTTC. It yields the protein CASSPISKDEETQYF.

There are many counts of this clonotype. The V and J genes are TRBV11-3 and TRBJ2-3, with 15 bases aligning to TRBD2. Per the germline V gene, CDR1 is SGHNT and CDR2 is YENEEA. The CDR3 totals 17 residues. V lost 4 bases, J lost 3 bases, and 5 bases stayed unmatched. CDR3 bases: TGTGCCAGCAGCTCCGTAGGACTAGCGGGAGGGACAGATACGCAGTATTTT. It specifies CASSSVGLAGGTDTQYF.

This clonotype was observed at least ten times. The final CDR3 position lacks the conserved phenylalanine or tryptophan, pointing to a likely read error. No DNA is shown, since the ends of the CDR3 on it are uncertain; the CDR3 is the one TCRdb lists. The chain recombines TRBV11-2 with TRBJ1-4; TRBD1 is the table's D call and was not checked against the DNA. Germline loops: CDR1 SGHAT, CDR2 FQNNGV. A total of 9 residues make up the CDR3, ends included. CDR3 sequence reads: CASSLVGTG.

This clonotype was recorded at least ten times. The gene calls are TRBV7-3 and TRBJ2-1, with 8 bases fitting TRBD1. The CDR3 extends over 15 amino acids. V shed 4 bases, J shed 2 bases, and the junction held 4 bases outside the gene matches. CDR1 and CDR2 (germline): SGHTA, FQGTGA. The CDR3 DNA sequence: TGTGCCAGCAGCTCGGACAGGGTCCCCTACAATGAGCAGTTCTTC. It translates to CASSSDRVPYNEQFF.

V usage is TRBV7-9 and J usage is TRBJ2-7; possibly TRBD1 for D (6 bases). This CDR3 has 12 amino acids. The germline V and J ends were trimmed by 3 bases and 7 bases, with 10 bases remaining between them. Looked up from germline, CDR1 is SEHNR and CDR2 is FQNEAQ (reference sequence). The CDR3 bases are TGTGCCAGCAGCTTGTTAGGGGGTGAGCAGTACTTC. It encodes CASSLLGGEQYF.

The J gene is TRBJ2-7, the V gene TRBV20-1, with TRBD2 matching 9 bases. J lost 3 bases, V lost 0 bases, and 6 bases had no gene match. CDR1 is DFQATT, CDR2 SNEGSKA, per germline (reference sequence). This CDR3 spans 15 amino acids. For the CDR3, the DNA is TGCAGTGCTAGAGATTGGGCTAGCGGGAACTACGAGCAGTACTTC. Translation gives CSARDWASGNYEQYF.

This chain uses TRBV30 with TRBJ2-7; 11 bases map to TRBD2. Germline V gene data show CDR1 as GTSNPN and CDR2 as SVGIG (reference sequence). J was trimmed by 6 bases and V by 3 bases; bases with no gene match: 13. This CDR3 comprises 16 residues. The CDR3 sequence is CAWRGVAGGRFGEQYF. CDR3 bases: TGTGCCTGGAGGGGTGTAGCGGGGGGGCGATTCGGCGAGCAGTACTTC.

V gene TRBV6-1 combines with J gene TRBJ2-7; 8 bases match TRBD1. CDR1 is MNHNS and CDR2 is SASEGT in the germline V gene. This CDR3 region has 15 residues. V gave up 5 bases and J gave up 0 bases; unmatched junction bases: 6. Here the CDR3 reads CASSYRGTDSYEQYF. The CDR3 DNA follows: TGTGCCAGCAGTTACAGGGGGACCGACTCCTACGAGCAGTACTTC.

This clonotype was detected many times. The gene calls are TRBV20-1 and TRBJ2-1; D is unclear. V was trimmed by 3 bases and J by 7 bases, leaving 19 bases between them. The CDR3 covers 15 residues. Germline CDR1 and CDR2: DFQATT and SNEGSKA (reference sequence). CDR3 DNA: TGCAGTGCTAGGAACGCTCCCGGATACACGAATGAGCAGTTCTTC. It yields the protein CSARNAPGYTNEQFF.

This clonotype was counted a few times. This chain joins TRBV28 and TRBJ1-1; D remains ambiguous. CDR1 is MDHEN and CDR2 is SYDVKM in the germline V gene. This CDR3 is built from 14 residues. V lost 1 base, J lost 2 bases, and 8 bases lay in between. CDR3 nucleotides: TGTGCCAGCAGTTTATACAATTTAAACACTGAAGCTTTCTTT. Its translation: CASSLYNLNTEAFF.

In regard to this clonotype: This may be a read error, as it is one base from a much larger clone. The rearrangement uses TRBV10-3 and TRBJ1-2; TRBD1 might be the D (5 bases). The CDR3 length is 14 residues. Germline V CDR1 and CDR2: ENHRY, SYGVKD. The CDR3 reads CATSDDSPPYDYTF. The CDR3 region has the DNA TGTGCCACTAGTGACGACAGCCCACCCTATGACTACACCTTC.

For this clonotype: This may come from a read error, since a much larger clone is one base off. The CDR3 end shows no conserved phenylalanine or tryptophan, and so a read error is likely. This rearrangement joins TRBV12-3 or TRBV12-4 to TRBJ2-2; D uncertain. V lost 8 bases and J lost 6, with 7 bases in between. The CDR3 length is 11 residues. The CDR3 reads CASGYAGELFL. The CDR3 DNA reads as TGTGCCAGCGGATACGCCGGGGAGCTGTTTCTT.